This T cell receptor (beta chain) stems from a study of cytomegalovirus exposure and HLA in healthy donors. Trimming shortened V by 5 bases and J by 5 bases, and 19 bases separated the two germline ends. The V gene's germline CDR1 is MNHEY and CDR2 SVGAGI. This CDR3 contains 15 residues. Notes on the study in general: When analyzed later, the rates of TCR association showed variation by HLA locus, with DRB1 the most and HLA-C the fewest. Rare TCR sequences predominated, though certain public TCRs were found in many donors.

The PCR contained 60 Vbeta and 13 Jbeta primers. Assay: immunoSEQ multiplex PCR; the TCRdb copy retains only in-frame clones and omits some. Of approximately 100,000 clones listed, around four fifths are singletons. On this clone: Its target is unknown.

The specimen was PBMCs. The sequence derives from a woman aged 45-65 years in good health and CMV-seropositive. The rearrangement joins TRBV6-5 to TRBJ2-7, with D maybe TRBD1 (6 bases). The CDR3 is CASSARDITWNEQYF. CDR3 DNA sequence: TGTGCCAGCAGTGCCCGGGACATCACGTGGAACGAGCAGTACTTC.